The 28 T cell receptor beta chains below come from one sample, sequenced in a study of spatial heterogeneity in lung cancer (dated 2019 in TCRdb). Library generation was performed with 5' RACE. The sample was run on a NextSeq 500. TCRdb trimmed public reads at Q25 via fastp, called clones via MiXCR and kept in-frame beta chains. Entries that share a CDR3 protein sequence are merged under the most common genes and DNA. Within this sample are some 47,000 distinct CDR3 sequences, with 6% to 9% of them counted one time only. The top ten constitute about 3% of the sample. The sample's time point label, decoded: sample taken at primary tumor resection. For TCR sequencing, whole RNA was extracted from tumor and nontumor lung tissue, or from cryopreserved PBMC samples, and no cell sorting was done. The input for sequencing was PBMCs, taken at surgery. These receptors all stem from a female donor with early-stage non-small cell lung cancer.

In this sample, this clonotype turned up many times. The chain couples TRBV19 to TRBJ1-5, with D possibly matching TRBD1 (6 bases). V lost 8 bases to trimming and J lost 4 bases, with 12 bases between them. The CDR3 is 13 residues long. Germline-derived CDR1 and CDR2 are LNHDA and SQIVND (reference sequence). CDR3 amino acids: CASSRDNNQPQHF. CDR3 DNA sequence: TGTGCCAGTTCCCGGGACAATAATCAGCCCCAGCATTTT.

This clonotype was seen a few times. This chain links TRBV4-1 with TRBJ2-7; 8 positions match TRBD1. This CDR3 is 14 amino acids long. The germline V gene has CDR1 MGHRA and CDR2 YSYEKL. Trimming cost V 2 bases and J 4 bases; bases outside gene matches: 4. CDR3: CASSQLTGEYEQYF. The CDR3 nucleotides read TGCGCCAGCAGCCAACTGACAGGGGAGTACGAGCAGTACTTC.

This clonotype was counted a few times. J is TRBJ1-2 and V is TRBV18; D not resolved. V dropped 6 bases and J dropped 4 bases, with 18 bases sitting between them. The germline CDR1 and CDR2 sequences are KGHSH and LQKENI. CDR3 length equals 15 residues. CDR3 region: CASSVSGLGSYGYTF. Here the CDR3 DNA reads TGTGCCAGCTCCGTTTCGGGCCTCGGGAGCTATGGCTACACCTTC.

This clonotype was counted at least ten times. The chain links TRBV3-1 to TRBJ2-2; D not resolved. This CDR3 contains 16 residues. Germline V gene data show CDR1 as LGHDT and CDR2 as YNNKEL (reference sequence). The germline V and J ends were trimmed by 2 bases and 0 bases, with 10 bases remaining between them. CDR3 coding DNA: TGTGCCAGCAGCCAATCCCGGGCAACGAACACCGGGGAGCTGTTTTTT. It specifies CASSQSRATNTGELFF. Full variable domain (remainder filled in from reference TRBV3-1 and TRBJ2-2): DTAVSQTPKYLVTQMGNDKSIKCEQNLGHDTMYWYKQDSKKFLKIMFSYNNKELIINETVPNRFSPKSPDKAHLNLHINSLELGDSAVYFCASSQSRATNTGELFFGEGSRLTVL.

The sample holds a few counts of this clonotype. The chain uses TRBV7-2 and TRBJ1-4, with D maybe TRBD1 (5 bases). The CDR3 totals 16 residues. Germline-derived CDR1 and CDR2 are SGHTA and FQGNSA. V was shortened by 1 base and J by 3 bases, with 12 bases between the two germline ends. The CDR3 sequence is CASSLGRGAANEKLFF. The DNA for the CDR3 is TGTGCCAGCAGCTTAGGTCGAGGGGCTGCTAATGAAAAACTGTTTTTT.

In this sample, this clonotype turned up many times. This chain links TRBV29-1 with TRBJ1-1, with D uncertain. Germline V gene data show CDR1 as SQVTM and CDR2 as ANQGSEA. The CDR3 sequence is 13 residues long. V was trimmed by 0 bases and J by 6 bases, leaving 11 bases between them. The CDR3 region has the DNA TGCAGCGTTGAAGAAAGGAGAGGCTCTGAAGCTTTCTTT. Translated, it gives CSVEERRGSEAFF.

Concerning this clonotype itself: This may arise from a read error, as a much more abundant clone is one base away. V usage is TRBV13 and J usage is TRBJ1-1, with D maybe TRBD1 (5 bases). The CDR3 spans 14 residues. Germline-derived CDR1 and CDR2 are PRHDT and FYEKMQ (reference sequence). With 3 bases removed from V and 1 base from J, the gap between germline ends came to 9 bases. For the CDR3, the DNA is TGTGCCAGCAGCTTCAGGGACCCGAACACTGAAGCTTTCTTT. Protein sequence: CASSFRDPNTEAFF.

This clonotype was recorded a few times. The gene calls are TRBV2 and TRBJ1-5; D is uncertain. Germline V gene sequence: CDR1 SNHLY, CDR2 FYNNEI. V lost 10 bases, J lost 2 bases, and 12 bases lay in between. The CDR3 sequence is 13 residues long. CDR3 DNA sequence: TGTGCCACCAGCCCTTTTGGCAATCAGCCCCAGCATTTT. It yields the protein CATSPFGNQPQHF. The full variable domain, completed using reference TRBV2 and TRBJ1-5, is EPEVTQTPSHQVTQMGQEVILRCVPISNHLYFYWYRQILGQKVEFLVSFYNNEISEKSEIFDDQFSVERPDGSNFTLKIRSTKLEDSAMYFCATSPFGNQPQHFGDGTRLSIL.

This clonotype was seen only a few times. This rearrangement joins TRBV15 to TRBJ2-7; the D gene is possibly TRBD1 (6 bases). Trimming took off 8 bases at V and 0 bases at J, with 17 bases between the two ends. The CDR3 is made up of 15 amino acids. Per the germline V gene, CDR1 is LNHNV and CDR2 is YYDKDF (reference sequence). CDR3 DNA sequence: TGTGCCACCCGGCGAGGGACACTGAGCTCCTACGAGCAGTACTTC. Protein: CATRRGTLSSYEQYF.

This clonotype was seen many times. This chain uses TRBV7-2 with TRBJ1-5; 8 bases align to TRBD1. Germline V CDR1 and CDR2: SGHTA, FQGNSA. The CDR3 runs to 13 residues. With V trimmed by 8 bases and J by 4 bases, 4 bases remained unmatched. CDR3 sequence (DNA): TGTGCCAGCGCGGGACAGGAGAATCAGCCCCAGCATTTT. Amino acids: CASAGQENQPQHF.

V is TRBV6-6 and J is TRBJ1-5, with 9 bases fitting TRBD1. The CDR3 spans 17 residues. Trimming cost V 0 bases and J 1 base; bases outside gene matches: 4. The V gene's germline CDR1 is MNHNY and CDR2 SVGAGI (reference sequence). The CDR3 reads CASSYSTGTGSNQPQHF. In nucleotides, the CDR3 is TGTGCCAGCAGTTACTCGACAGGGACAGGGAGCAATCAGCCCCAGCATTTT.

Ten or more counts support this clonotype. This chain connects TRBV7-9 to TRBJ2-7; D is possibly TRBD1 (5 bases). V lost 1 base, J lost 5 bases, and 15 bases lay in between. The CDR3 length is 15 residues. Germline lookup yields CDR1 SEHNR and CDR2 FQNEAQ (reference sequence). For the CDR3, the DNA is TGTGCCAGCAGCTTAGTTCTGGCAGGGTTGAACGAGCAGTACTTC. Its translation: CASSLVLAGLNEQYF.

This clonotype has at least ten counts. This sequence joins TRBV27 and TRBJ2-7; weak D call: TRBD2 (5 bases). Trimming took 5 bases from V and 4 from J, leaving 12 bases between them. Germline V CDR1 and CDR2: MNHEY, SMNVEV (reference sequence). This CDR3 has 13 residues. CDR3 loop: CASSLGAVYEQYF. CDR3 bases: TGTGCCAGCAGTCTGGGAGCCGTATACGAGCAGTACTTC.

This clonotype occurred a few times. V gene TRBV28 combines with J gene TRBJ1-2; D is perhaps TRBD1 (5 bases). The CDR3 is 15 residues long. Germline V gene sequence: CDR1 MDHEN, CDR2 SYDVKM. V was pared by 5 bases and J by 0 bases, with 13 bases between. CDR3 residues: CASSPGGRPNYGYTF. The CDR3 DNA reads as TGTGCCAGCAGTCCGGGGGGGAGGCCTAACTATGGCTACACCTTC.

This clonotype was detected ten times or more. In nucleotides, the CDR3 is TGCAGTGCGGACCCGGGACCCTTCGTCGGCGAGCAGTACTTC. Residues: CSADPGPFVGEQYF. The V gene is TRBV20-1, the J gene TRBJ2-7; D is perhaps TRBD1 or TRBD2 (5 bases each). Trimming stripped 6 bases from V and 6 bases from J, with 21 bases between. The V gene's germline CDR1 is DFQATT and CDR2 SNEGSKA (reference sequence). The CDR3 runs to 14 residues.

This clonotype was counted at least ten times. V is TRBV6-5 and J is TRBJ2-5; D remains unclear. V lost 4 bases and J lost 3, with 6 bases in between. CDR1 MNHEY and CDR2 SVGAGI come from the germline V gene. The CDR3 extends over 12 amino acids. DNA for the CDR3: TGTGCCAGCAGTTCCAATAAAGAGACCCAGTACTTC. It specifies CASSSNKETQYF.

This clonotype turned up a few times. V is TRBV5-8 and J is TRBJ1-5; D remains ambiguous. Germline values: CDR1 SGHTS, CDR2 YDEGEE. This CDR3 has 16 amino acids. Trimming cost V 4 bases and J 4 bases, with 18 bases left between them. The CDR3 DNA sequence: TGTGCCAGCAGCCAATATGGTGGTTGGGCGAATCAGCCCCAGCATTTT. As protein: CASSQYGGWANQPQHF.

The V gene is TRBV6-5, the J gene TRBJ2-5; maybe TRBD2 (6 bases). This CDR3 is 14 amino acids long. Trimming shortened V by 2 bases and J by 7 bases, and 14 bases separated the two germline ends. Per germline, CDR1 MNHEY and CDR2 SVGAGI. The chain's CDR3 is CASSYVKGSGTQYF. As DNA, the CDR3 is TGTGCCAGCAGTTACGTGAAGGGTAGCGGGACCCAGTACTTC.

This clonotype showed up many times. This chain connects TRBV29-1 to TRBJ2-3, with TRBD2 matching over 8 bases. Germline values: CDR1 SQVTM, CDR2 ANQGSEA. The CDR3 has 14 residues. The V segment lost 4 bases and the J segment 1 base; nucleotides outside the gene matches: 4. The CDR3 coding sequence is TGCAGCGTTGCAGGGCGGGAGGGCACAGATACGCAGTATTTT. It encodes CSVAGREGTDTQYF.

This clonotype was seen many times. V is TRBV7-2 and J is TRBJ2-3; D may be TRBD1 (6 bases). CDR3 size: 15 residues. The V and J ends lost 4 bases and 2 bases respectively, with 13 bases between them. The V gene's germline CDR1 is SGHTA and CDR2 FQGNSA. DNA for the CDR3: TGTGCCAGCAGCTCCCACAGGGAAGTCACAGATACGCAGTATTTT. This codes for CASSSHREVTDTQYF.

Notes on this clonotype: One end of the junction does not line up with germline, which may come from a read error. The V and J genes are TRBV24-1 and TRBJ2-1, with 8 bases that match TRBD1. CDR3 size: 13 residues. The germline CDR1 and CDR2 sequences are KGHDR and SFDVKD. CDR3 sequence reads: CATSDLDRGGLVF. The CDR3 DNA reads as TGTGCCACCAGTGATCTCGACAGGGGAGGTTTGGTCTTC.

This clonotype was seen repeatedly, ten times or more. The V gene is TRBV2, the J gene TRBJ2-1; D ambiguous. The CDR3 sequence is 14 residues long. Germline V gene lookup returns CDR1 SNHLY and CDR2 FYNNEI. V lost 0 bases to trimming and J lost 6 bases, with 9 bases between them. The CDR3 DNA follows: TGTGCCAGCAGTGAAGCGCTTTCGTCCAATGAGCAGTTCTTC. Its protein product is CASSEALSSNEQFF.

This clonotype has only a few counts. V gene TRBV29-1 combines with J gene TRBJ1-2, with TRBD1 identical over 11 bases. This CDR3 spans 12 amino acids. CDR1 SQVTM and CDR2 ANQGSEA come from the germline V gene. The junction had 7 bases not matched to a gene; V was cut back by 6 bases and J by 10 bases. This CDR3 is CSVGQGALDYTF. The CDR3 bases are TGCAGCGTCGGACAGGGGGCTTTGGACTACACCTTC. Full variable domain (rest looked up from reference TRBV29-1 and TRBJ1-2): SAVISQKPSRDICQRGTSLTIQCQVDSQVTMMFWYRQQPGQSLTLIATANQGSEATYESGFVIDKFPISRPNLTFSTLTVSNMSPEDSSIYLCSVGQGALDYTFGSGTRLTVV.

The V call is TRBV3-1, the J call TRBJ2-7; weak D call: TRBD2 (5 bases). CDR1 and CDR2 from the germline V gene are LGHDT and YNNKEL (reference sequence). This CDR3 is built from 12 residues. V lost 8 bases, J lost 5 bases, and 13 bases lay in between. In DNA, the CDR3 is TGTGCCAGCTCGAAGCTAGCCAACGAGCAGTACTTC. Translating it yields CASSKLANEQYF.

This clonotype was picked up many times. The J gene is TRBJ2-2, the V gene TRBV7-6, with a weak D call TRBD2 (6 bases). The CDR3 contains 16 residues. V shed 5 bases and J shed 7 bases, with 20 bases lying between them. From germline, CDR1 is SGHVS and CDR2 FNYEAQ. The CDR3 protein is CASSQRTPTTSGELFF. Written as DNA, the CDR3 is TGTGCCAGCAGCCAGCGAACCCCAACGACTAGCGGGGAGCTGTTTTTT.

This clonotype was found many times. V usage is TRBV29-1 and J usage is TRBJ1-4; the match to TRBD1 covers 9 bases. The CDR3 is 14 residues long. The germline V gene has CDR1 SQVTM and CDR2 ANQGSEA. The ends lost 7 bases at V and 2 bases at J; junction bases unmatched: 5. The CDR3 DNA sequence: TGCAGCGGGGGACAGGGAGGTACTAATGAAAAACTGTTTTTT. This codes for CSGGQGGTNEKLFF.

This clonotype has at least ten counts. The chain links TRBV7-9 to TRBJ2-3; TRBD1 matches 10 bases. Germline V gene lookup returns CDR1 SEHNR and CDR2 FQNEAQ (reference sequence). The ends lost 5 bases at V and 6 bases at J; junction bases unmatched: 8. CDR3 length: 15 residues. The CDR3 loop reads CASSRPGQGGDTQYF. CDR3 in DNA: TGTGCCAGCAGCCGCCCCGGACAGGGGGGTGATACGCAGTATTTT.

There are a few counts of this clonotype. This sequence joins TRBV5-1 and TRBJ1-1, with D unclear. Trimming took off 4 bases at V and 1 base at J, with 8 bases between the two ends. CDR3 length equals 13 residues. Germline-derived CDR1 and CDR2 are SGHRS and YFSETQ. CDR3 sequence: CASSTRENTEAFF. The CDR3 region has the DNA TGCGCCAGCAGCACCCGAGAGAACACTGAAGCTTTCTTT.